A selection of T cell receptor beta chains follows, all from one sample in a study of human T cells and chemical hapten exposure. TCRdb re-called the RACE reads with MiXCR, one entry per CDR3 protein. This table holds approximately 80,000 distinct CDR3 sequences, 9.5% to 12% found once. Sequences were derived from whole blood, sampled in connection with sensitization to the hapten diphenylcyclopropenone (DPC). Receptors were obtained from a woman in her 50s with alopecia areata. Some clones in this sample may be carry-over from other donors' samples. Each CDR3 is given with its conserved first and last residue. Each record gives: V gene, D gene, clone size, J gene, CDR3 protein, CDR3 DNA. A D gene is named only where the DNA matches it firmly. Expanded clones are given a class, and other clones once, few, many or no size at all.

>TRBV4-3|-|many|TRBJ2-5
CASSQDRGVLGQETQYF
TGCGCCAGCAGCCAAGATAGGGGGGTGTTGGGCCAAGAGACCCAGTACTTC
>TRBV7-2|-|few|TRBJ2-3
CASSLLRGVTDTQYF
TGTGCCAGCAGCTTACTTAGGGGGGTCACAGATACGCAGTATTTT
>TRBV24-1|-|few|TRBJ2-3
CATSGSDGLTSTDTQYF
TGTGCCACCAGTGGCTCGGATGGGCTTACTAGCACAGATACGCAGTATTTT
>TRBV19|-|many|TRBJ1-2
CASSAGGATNYGYTF
TGTGCCAGTAGTGCCGGGGGAGCTACCAACTATGGCTACACCTTC
>TRBV2|-|-|TRBJ1-1
CASSLRRGGLMNTEAFF
TGTGCCAGCAGTCTAAGGAGGGGGGGCCTCATGAACACTGAAGCTTTCTTT
>TRBV10-3|-|few|TRBJ1-6
CAISEWGTNSPLHF
TGTGCCATCAGTGAATGGGGGACTAATTCACCCCTCCACTTT
>TRBV28|TRBD1|few|TRBJ2-2
CASSPDRGGTGELFF
TGTGCCAGCAGTCCCGACAGGGGCGGAACCGGGGAGCTGTTTTTT
>TRBV20-1|-|few|TRBJ2-7
CSASGSSYEQYF
TGCAGTGCTAGTGGCAGCTCCTACGAGCAGTACTTC
>TRBV9|-|-|TRBJ2-5
CASSVDRRETQYF
TGTGCCAGCAGCGTAGATCGTAGAGAGACCCAGTACTTC
>TRBV3-1|-|many|TRBJ1-2
CASSQGGVSGGYTF
TGTGCCAGCAGCCAAGGGGGTGTCTCGGGCGGCTACACCTTC
>TRBV10-2|-|few|TRBJ2-7
CASSESREGYEQYF
TGCGCCAGCAGTGAGTCGAGAGAGGGCTACGAGCAGTACTTC
>TRBV7-2|-|many|TRBJ2-4
CASSPRDKKNIQYF
TGTGCCAGCAGCCCCCGAGACAAGAAAAACATTCAGTACTTC
>TRBV18|TRBD1|-|TRBJ2-2
CASSMGQTGTGELFF
TGTGCCAGCTCGATGGGACAGACTGGAACCGGGGAGCTGTTTTTT
>TRBV27|-|few|TRBJ2-5
CASSSGRGTQYF
TGTGCCAGCAGTTCAGGGCGGGGGACCCAGTACTTC
>TRBV28|-|-|TRBJ2-5
CASSFEQGQETQYF
TGTGCCAGCAGTTTCGAACAGGGCCAAGAGACCCAGTACTTC
>TRBV27|-|many|TRBJ1-5
CASRKGGRLNQPQHF
TGTGCCAGCAGGAAGGGAGGACGACTCAATCAGCCCCAGCATTTT
>TRBV7-2|-|-|TRBJ2-3
CASSTQGGGLSRDTQYF
TGTGCCAGCAGCACCCAAGGGGGGGGCCTTTCGAGAGATACGCAGTATTTT
>TRBV29-1|TRBD1|many|TRBJ2-1
CSVPGTDYNEQFF
TGCAGCGTTCCCGGGACAGATTACAATGAGCAGTTCTTC
>TRBV20-1|TRBD2|-|TRBJ2-3
CSADLGLASSGDTQYF
TGCAGTGCTGATCTGGGACTAGCGTCCTCTGGGGATACGCAGTATTTT
>TRBV30|TRBD1|many|TRBJ1-5
CAWSTTGVGQPQHF
TGTGCCTGGAGTACCACAGGGGTTGGTCAGCCCCAGCATTTT
>TRBV12-3/TRBV12-4|TRBD2|few|TRBJ2-3
CASVRGAGTDTQYF
TGTGCCAGCGTGCGGGGGGCCGGCACAGATACGCAGTATTTT
>TRBV10-2|-|many|TRBJ2-3
CASSERQGERVQYF
TGCGCCAGCAGTGAGAGGCAGGGAGAGAGGGTGCAGTATTTT
>TRBV3-1|-|-|TRBJ2-7
CASSQGSRYEQYF
TGTGCCAGCAGCCAAGGTTCCCGATACGAGCAGTACTTC
>TRBV3-1|-|-|TRBJ1-1
CAGSQVSGAMNTEAFF
TGTGCCGGCAGCCAAGTTTCGGGGGCTATGAACACTGAAGCTTTCTTT
>TRBV30|-|-|TRBJ1-1
CAWSGRVMNTESFF
TGTGCCTGGAGTGGCAGGGTCATGAACACTGAATCTTTCTTT
>TRBV11-2|-|many|TRBJ2-1
CASSYQQGTPYNEQFF
TGTGCCAGCAGCTACCAGCAGGGGACACCTTACAATGAGCAGTTCTTC
>TRBV6-1|TRBD1|few|TRBJ2-3
CASREDRGIYTDTQYF
TGTGCCAGCAGGGAGGACAGGGGGATTTACACAGATACGCAGTATTTT
>TRBV18|-|-|TRBJ1-1
CASSPLTGNTEAFF
TGTGCCAGCTCACCCCTGACAGGGAACACTGAAGCTTTCTTT
>TRBV20-1|TRBD1|many|TRBJ2-7
CSAREGRTGWGEQYF
TGCAGTGCTAGAGAGGGACGGACAGGGTGGGGCGAGCAGTACTTC
>TRBV29-1|-|many|TRBJ2-2
CSVRQQNTGELFF
TGCAGCGTGAGACAGCAGAACACCGGGGAGCTGTTTTTT
>TRBV19|TRBD1|-|TRBJ1-2
CASSTQTGPYGYTF
TGTGCCAGTAGTACTCAGACAGGGCCTTATGGCTACACCTTC
>TRBV12-3/TRBV12-4|-|many|TRBJ1-4
CASSLRREKLFF
TGTGCCAGCAGTTTACGGAGGGAAAAACTGTTTTTT
>TRBV25-1|-|few|TRBJ2-7
CASSELDSNYEQYF
TGTGCCAGCAGTGAATTGGACAGCAACTACGAGCAGTACTTC
>TRBV13|-|many|TRBJ2-2
CASSLEGPNTGELFF
TGTGCCAGCAGCTTAGAAGGTCCTAACACCGGGGAGCTGTTTTTT
>TRBV19|TRBD1|-|TRBJ2-4
CASSIKGTASVMNIQYF
TGTGCCAGTAGTATAAAAGGGACAGCCTCAGTGATGAACATTCAGTACTTC
>TRBV6-4|TRBD2|many|TRBJ2-1
CASSWTSGKDEQFF
TGTGCCAGCAGTTGGACTAGCGGGAAGGATGAGCAGTTCTTC
>TRBV29-1|TRBD1|many|TRBJ1-2
CSVDTSGTGRYGYTF
TGCAGCGTTGACACTTCTGGGACAGGGCGCTATGGCTACACCTTC
>TRBV7-3|TRBD1|few|TRBJ2-2
CASSLNLGGSGELFF
TGTGCCAGCAGCTTAAATTTAGGGGGCTCCGGGGAGCTGTTTTTT